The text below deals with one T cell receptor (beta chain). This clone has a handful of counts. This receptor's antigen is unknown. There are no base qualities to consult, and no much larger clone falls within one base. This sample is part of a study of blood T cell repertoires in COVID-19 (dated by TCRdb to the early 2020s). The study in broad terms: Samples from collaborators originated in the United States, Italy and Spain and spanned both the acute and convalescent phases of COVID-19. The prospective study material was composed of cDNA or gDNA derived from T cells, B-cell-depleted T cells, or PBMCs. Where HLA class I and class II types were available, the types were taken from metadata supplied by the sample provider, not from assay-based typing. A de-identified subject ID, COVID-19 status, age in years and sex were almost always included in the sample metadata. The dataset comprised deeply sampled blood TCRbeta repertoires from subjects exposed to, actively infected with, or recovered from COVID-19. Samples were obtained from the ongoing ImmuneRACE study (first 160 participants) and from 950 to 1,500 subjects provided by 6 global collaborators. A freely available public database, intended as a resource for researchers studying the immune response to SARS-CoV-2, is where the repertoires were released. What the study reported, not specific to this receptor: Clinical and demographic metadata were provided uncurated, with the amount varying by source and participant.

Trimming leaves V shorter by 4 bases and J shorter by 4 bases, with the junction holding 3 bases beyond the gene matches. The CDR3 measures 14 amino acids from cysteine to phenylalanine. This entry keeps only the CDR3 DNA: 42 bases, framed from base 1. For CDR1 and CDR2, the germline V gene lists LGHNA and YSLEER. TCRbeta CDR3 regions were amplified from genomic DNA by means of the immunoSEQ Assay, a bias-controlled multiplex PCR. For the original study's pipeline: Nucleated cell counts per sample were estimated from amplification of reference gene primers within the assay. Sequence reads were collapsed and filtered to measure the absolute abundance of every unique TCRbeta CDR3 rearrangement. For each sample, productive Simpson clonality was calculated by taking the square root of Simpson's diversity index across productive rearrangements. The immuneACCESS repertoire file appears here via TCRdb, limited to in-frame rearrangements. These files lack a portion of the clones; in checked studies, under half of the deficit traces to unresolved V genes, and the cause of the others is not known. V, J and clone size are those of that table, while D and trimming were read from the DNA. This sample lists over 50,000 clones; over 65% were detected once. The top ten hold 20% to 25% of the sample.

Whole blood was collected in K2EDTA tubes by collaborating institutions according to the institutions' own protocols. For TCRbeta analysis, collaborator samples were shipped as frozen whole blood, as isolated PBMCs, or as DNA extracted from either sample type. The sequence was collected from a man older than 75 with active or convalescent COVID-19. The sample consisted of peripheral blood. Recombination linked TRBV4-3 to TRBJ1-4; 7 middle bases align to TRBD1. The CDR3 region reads CASSRDSNNEKLFF. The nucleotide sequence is TGCGCCAGCAGCCGGGACAGCAATAATGAAAAACTGTTTTTT.